These T cell receptor beta chains were read from a single sample in a study of cytotoxic CD8 clonotypes in ibrutinib-treated CLL. TCRdb's table, derived via immunoSEQ multiplex PCR, lists solely in-frame clones and lacks some. The sample contains 330,000 or so clones, 67% of which appear only once. The sequences come from PBMCs, collected after 36 months of ibrutinib treatment. The receptor source for this set is a human donor with chronic lymphocytic leukemia. Each CDR3 is given with its conserved first and last residue. A D gene is named only where the DNA matches it firmly. A clone size is listed for some rows: how often the clone was seen (once, few, many), or a class if it is expanded.

J | V | size | D | CDR3 | DNA
TRBJ1-5 | TRBV7-6 | . | TRBD1 | CASSFAAGGNQPQHF | TGTGCCAGCAGCTTCGCGGCAGGGGGAAATCAGCCCCAGCATTTT
TRBJ2-1 | TRBV4-1 | . | . | CASSQAVDEQFF | TGCGCCAGCAGCCAAGCGGTTGATGAGCAGTTCTTC
TRBJ1-5 | TRBV15 | . | . | CATSRDRGIGQPQHF | TGTGCCACCAGCAGAGATAGGGGTATCGGGCAGCCCCAGCATTTT
TRBJ2-7 | TRBV28 | . | . | CASSLRGQTYEQYF | TGTGCCAGCAGTTTACGAGGACAGACCTACGAGCAGTACTTC
TRBJ2-7 | TRBV5-1 | few | . | CASRLTQSSYEQYF | TGCGCCAGCAGATTGACCCAGAGCTCCTACGAGCAGTACTTC
TRBJ2-3 | TRBV29-1 | once | . | CSVTLDTQYF | TGCAGCGTTACCCTAGATACGCAGTATTTT
TRBJ2-5 | TRBV5-1 | few | . | CASSVGGPVETQYF | TGCGCCAGCAGCGTCGGCGGGCCGGTAGAGACCCAGTACTTC
TRBJ2-3 | TRBV7-8 | . | . | CASSHSGYTQYF | TGTGCCAGCAGCCACTCAGGGTATACGCAGTATTTT
TRBJ1-2 | TRBV5-5 | once | . | CASSLVQGSGYTF | TGTGCCAGCAGCTTGGTACAGGGAAGTGGCTACACCTTC
TRBJ1-2 | TRBV5-1 | . | . | CASREKDGYTF | TGCGCCAGCAGGGAAAAGGATGGCTACACCTTC
TRBJ1-5 | TRBV28 | . | TRBD1 | CASSYRGLSQPQHF | TGTGCCAGCAGCTACAGGGGGCTGTCTCAGCCCCAGCATTTT
TRBJ2-7 | TRBV2 | once | . | CASTPVATVPYEQYF | TGTGCCAGCACTCCAGTAGCAACTGTGCCCTACGAGCAGTACTTC
TRBJ2-1 | TRBV18 | few | . | CASSPRTNNEQFF | TGTGCCAGCTCACCAAGGACTAACAATGAGCAGTTCTTC
TRBJ2-5 | TRBV7-6 | . | TRBD1 | CASSLGTGGMETQYF | TGTGCCAGCAGCTTAGGGACAGGGGGCATGGAGACCCAGTACTTC
TRBJ1-2 | TRBV7-2 | . | . | CASSLRQSNYGYTF | TGTGCCAGCAGCTTACGGCAGTCCAACTATGGCTACACCTTC
TRBJ2-5 | TRBV5-6 | . | TRBD2 | CASRDAGGETQYF | TGTGCCAGCAGGGATGCGGGGGGAGAGACCCAGTACTTC
TRBJ2-2 | TRBV27 | . | . | CASSSYKRSFLTGELFF | TGTGCCAGCAGTTCCTACAAGCGGTCCTTCCTAACCGGGGAGCTGTTTTTT
TRBJ2-7 | TRBV11-2 | . | TRBD1 | CASSIQTGPAYEQYF | TGTGCCAGCAGCATCCAGACAGGGCCCGCCTACGAGCAGTACTTC
TRBJ1-2 | TRBV6-6 | . | TRBD1 | CASRQGNYGYTF | TGTGCCAGCCGACAGGGAAACTATGGCTACACCTTC
TRBJ1-2 | TRBV19 | few | . | CASNLGVYGYTF | TGTGCCAGTAACTTGGGAGTTTATGGCTACACCTTC
TRBJ2-6 | TRBV5-6 | . | . | CASADGSGANVLTF | TGTGCCAGCGCCGACGGCTCTGGGGCCAACGTCCTGACTTTC
TRBJ2-7 | TRBV18 | once | . | CASSPRGPSYEQYF | TGTGCCAGCTCACCACGGGGACCTTCCTACGAGCAGTACTTC
TRBJ2-5 | TRBV7-2 | . | . | CASSLRGETQYF | TGTGCCAGCAGCTTAAGGGGCGAGACCCAGTACTTC
TRBJ1-5 | TRBV7-8 | few | . | CASSQQGLGNQPQHF | TGTGCCAGCAGTCAACAGGGCTTGGGCAATCAGCCCCAGCATTTT
TRBJ1-6 | TRBV7-6 | few | . | CASSQVGGNSPLHF | TGTGCCAGCAGCCAAGTGGGGGGTAACTCACCCCTCCACTTT
TRBJ2-2 | TRBV9 | . | . | CASSPWRWAGTGELFF | TGTGCCAGCAGCCCCTGGAGGTGGGCCGGGACCGGGGAGCTGTTTTTT
TRBJ1-2 | TRBV4-3 | few | . | CASSQVLGTAGGYTF | TGCGCCAGCAGCCAAGTCTTGGGGACGGCAGGGGGCTACACCTTC
TRBJ2-7 | TRBV5-8 | . | . | CASSLGPGAYEQYF | TGTGCCAGCAGCCTCGGACCCGGGGCCTACGAGCAGTACTTC
TRBJ1-2 | TRBV5-1 | few | . | CASSLARREALNYGYTF | TGCGCCAGCAGCTTGGCGCGGAGGGAGGCCCTTAACTATGGCTACACCTTC
TRBJ2-7 | TRBV6-1 | . | . | CASSEALGGYYEQYF | TGTGCCAGCAGTGAGGCACTCGGGGGTTACTACGAGCAGTACTTC
TRBJ2-3 | TRBV4-3 | . | . | CASSQAGQRSLGTQYF | TGCGCCAGCAGCCAAGCCGGACAAAGGTCCTTAGGCACGCAGTATTTT
TRBJ2-4 | TRBV27 | . | TRBD2 | CASWRTSGRPGAKNIQYF | TGTGCCAGCTGGCGGACTAGCGGGAGGCCTGGGGCCAAAAACATTCAGTACTTC
TRBJ2-1 | TRBV6-5 | few | TRBD2 | CASSYVGGSLYEQFF | TGTGCCAGCAGTTACGTCGGCGGGAGTCTCTATGAGCAGTTCTTC
TRBJ2-7 | TRBV7-3 | . | . | CASSPGRSYEQYF | TGTGCCAGCAGCCCCGGACGGTCCTACGAGCAGTACTTC
TRBJ1-1 | TRBV7-2 | . | TRBD1 | CASSVSGTGRTEAFF | TGTGCCAGCAGCGTATCCGGGACAGGGCGGACTGAAGCTTTCTTT
TRBJ2-7 | TRBV19 | . | TRBD1 | CASRETGTHEQYF | TGTGCCAGTAGGGAGACAGGGACCCACGAGCAGTACTTC